These 25 T cell receptor beta chains came from one sample sequenced in a study of post-analysis software for immune sequencing data. Unique molecular identifiers had been added to the TCR beta cDNA libraries. TCRdb ran MiXCR on the PCR reads and lists one entry per CDR3 protein. Altogether hundreds of thousands of distinct CDR3 sequences are present, about 60% being singletons, with the ten largest covering over 9%. General study points: In patients, TRBV5-6, TRBV5-1 and TRBV20-1 belonged to five or six TRBV segments found more frequently than in controls.

These receptors have no identified antigens. Material: blood. The source is a girl aged 2 to 9 with multiple sclerosis.

The J gene is TRBJ2-4, the V gene TRBV5-6, with D perhaps TRBD1 (5 bases). Germline CDR1 is SGHDT and CDR2 is YYEEEE. The V end was cut by 2 bases, the J end by 0 bases, with 24 bases between. This CDR3 has 20 amino acids. DNA for the CDR3: TGTGCCAGCAGCTTCCGGGTCTCACCGGCTGGGGCCCAAGCCAAAAACATTCAGTACTTC. Translation: CASSFRVSPAGAQAKNIQYF.

V usage is TRBV29-1 and J usage is TRBJ2-5, with TRBD2 matching over 7 bases. CDR3 length: 14 residues. Looked up from germline, CDR1 is SQVTM and CDR2 is ANQGSEA. V lost 3 bases, J lost 5 bases, and 9 bases stayed unmatched. In DNA, the CDR3 is TGCAGCGTTGATCAGGGAGGGGCCAGTGAGACCCAGTACTTC. This translates into CSVDQGGASETQYF.

This clonotype was counted a few times. The chain has TRBV6-1 and TRBJ2-1; D not certain. The CDR3 is made up of 13 amino acids. The V end lost 4 bases, the J end lost 5 bases, and 9 bases lay between the germline ends. Germline CDR1 MNHNS, CDR2 SASEGT. CDR3: CASSGPGHNEQFF. As DNA, the CDR3 is TGTGCCAGCAGTGGGCCCGGGCACAATGAGCAGTTCTTC.

This clonotype was detected a few times. This chain joins TRBV7-2 and TRBJ2-7; D not resolved. This CDR3 has 12 amino acids. Germline V gives CDR1 SGHTA, CDR2 FQGNSA. Trimming cost V 5 bases and J 4 bases, with 9 bases left between them. The chain's CDR3 is CASSLQSYEQYF. CDR3 nucleotides: TGTGCCAGCAGCCTACAGTCGTACGAGCAGTACTTC.

This clonotype occurred once. One junction end disagrees with the germline gene, perhaps due to a read error. The chain is built from TRBV7-9 and TRBJ1-1; 7 nucleotides line up with TRBD1. The germline gives CDR1 SEHNR, CDR2 FQNEAQ (reference sequence). The CDR3 spans 16 residues. The CDR3 is CASSLGTVFMNTEAFF. The DNA for the CDR3 is TGTGCCAGCAGTTTAGGGACAGTCTTCATGAACACTGAAGCTTTCTTT.

The chain uses TRBV29-1 and TRBJ2-7; D remains unclear. V shed 4 bases and J shed 9 bases, with 13 bases lying between them. This CDR3 region has 11 residues. From germline, CDR1 is SQVTM and CDR2 ANQGSEA. As DNA, the CDR3 is TGCAGCGTTGTTTCCTTCTATGGGCAGTACTTC. Residues: CSVVSFYGQYF.

This rearrangement joins TRBV20-1 to TRBJ1-5; 8 bases map to TRBD1. This CDR3 has 14 residues. CDR1 DFQATT and CDR2 SNEGSKA come from the germline V gene (reference sequence). The V and J ends lost 5 bases and 4 bases, in that order; junction bases with no gene match: 7. CDR3 protein: CSALMDRANQPQHF. CDR3 in DNA: TGCAGTGCTCTGATGGACAGGGCGAATCAGCCCCAGCATTTT.

This chain uses TRBV10-3 with TRBJ1-1; 8 bases agree with TRBD1. Trimming cost V 4 bases and J 6 bases; bases outside gene matches: 1. The CDR3 has 12 amino acids. Germline V gene sequence: CDR1 ENHRY, CDR2 SYGVKD. CDR3: CAISVTGAEAFF. DNA for the CDR3: TGTGCCATCAGTGTGACAGGGGCTGAAGCTTTCTTT.

This chain joins TRBV18 and TRBJ2-4; D is possibly TRBD2 (5 bases). The DNA end is a closer match to TRBJ2-7, so the J assignment may be wrong. CDR1 is KGHSH and CDR2 is LQKENI in the germline V gene. The CDR3 spans 15 residues. The CDR3 coding sequence is TGTGCCAGCTCACCCCAACGGACGGGAACCTACGAGCAGTACTTC. Residues: CASSPQRTGTYEQYF.

The DNA of the CDR3 is TGTGCCAGCAGTCCAACCCTCTCGGCAGACTACGAGCAGTACTTC. Amino acids: CASSPTLSADYEQYF. The rearrangement uses TRBV3-1 and TRBJ2-7; no clear D gene. The germline V gene has CDR1 LGHDT and CDR2 YNNKEL (reference sequence). Trimming cost V 6 bases and J 3 bases, with 18 bases left between them. The CDR3 has 15 residues.

This clonotype was observed a single time. The rearrangement uses TRBV7-2 and TRBJ1-1, with TRBD1 identical over 8 bases. The CDR3 consists of 16 residues. Germline trimming cut 2 bases from V and 3 bases from J; bases unmatched to any gene: 8. Germline loops: CDR1 SGHTA, CDR2 FQGNSA. This CDR3 is CASSLTRDRMDTEAFF. For the CDR3, the DNA is TGTGCCAGCAGCTTAACCCGGGACAGGATGGACACTGAAGCTTTCTTT. Full variable domain (missing parts from reference TRBV7-2 and TRBJ1-1): GAGVSQSPSNKVTEKGKDVELRCDPISGHTALYWYRQSLGQGLEFLIYFQGNSAPDKSGLPSDRFSAERTGGSVSTLTIQRTQQEDSAVYLCASSLTRDRMDTEAFFGQGTRLTVV.

The rearrangement links TRBV7-2 to TRBJ1-2, with 7 bases lining up with TRBD1. CDR3 length equals 13 residues. Germline V lookup: CDR1 SGHTA, CDR2 FQGNSA. Trimming cost V 8 bases and J 6 bases; bases outside gene matches: 9. CDR3 residues: CASVPTGKDGYTF. The CDR3 DNA reads as TGTGCCAGCGTACCGACAGGGAAAGATGGCTACACCTTC.

The chain carries TRBV20-1 and TRBJ2-1, with 7 bases aligning to TRBD2. The CDR3 extends over 15 amino acids. The germline CDR1 and CDR2 sequences are DFQATT and SNEGSKA (reference sequence). The trim removed 6 bases at V and 8 bases at J, leaving 16 bases unmatched. DNA of the CDR3: TGCAGTGCAGCCGGACTAGTATCTGATCCCGATGAGCAGTTCTTC. It yields the protein CSAAGLVSDPDEQFF.

J is TRBJ2-5 and V is TRBV11-2; D ambiguous. This CDR3 region has 15 residues. Germline CDR1 and CDR2: SGHAT and FQNNGV. Trimming stripped 5 bases from V and 4 bases from J, with 17 bases between. CDR3 sequence (DNA): TGTGCCAGCAGCCCCCAAGGACCACTGGGAGAGACCCAGTACTTC. Translated: CASSPQGPLGETQYF.

This chain joins TRBV18 and TRBJ2-6; D is uncertain. The CDR3 covers 15 residues. The V gene's germline CDR1 is KGHSH and CDR2 LQKENI. Between the trimmed V and J ends, which lost 6 bases and 0 bases, there was a span of 9 bases. As DNA, the CDR3 is TGTGCCAGCTCCTCCCGGAACTCTGGGGCCAACGTCCTGACTTTC. As protein: CASSSRNSGANVLTF.

Turning to this clonotype: Sequence at one end of the junction differs from germline and may be a read error. The V call is TRBV6-1, the J call TRBJ1-2; TRBD1 aligns across 9 bases. The CDR3 sequence is 12 residues long. Looked up from germline, CDR1 is MNHNS and CDR2 is SASEGT. Written as DNA, the CDR3 is TGTGCCAGCAGACAGGGGGCCTATGACTACACCTTC. It specifies CASRQGAYDYTF.

The J gene is TRBJ2-7, the V gene TRBV7-2; no reliable D call. The ends were cut back, 2 bases at V and 3 bases at J, with 8 bases in the middle. Per the germline V gene, CDR1 is SGHTA and CDR2 is FQGNSA. CDR3 length: 13 amino acids. The CDR3 nucleotides are TGTGCCAGCAGCTTAACCCTACGCTACGAGCAGTACTTC. Translation: CASSLTLRYEQYF.

This clonotype was detected only once. At one boundary the junction diverges from the germline segment, which might be a read error. The V and J genes are TRBV6-6 and TRBJ1-2, with D perhaps matching TRBD1 (6 bases). Germline V lookup: CDR1 MNHNY, CDR2 SVGAGI (reference sequence). The CDR3 extends over 14 amino acids. The CDR3 sequence is CASSKPEQGYGHTF. The CDR3 nucleotides are TGTGCCAGCAGTAAACCGGAACAGGGCTATGGCCACACCTTC.

This rearrangement joins TRBV14 to TRBJ2-6; D is unclear. Trimming removed 1 base at V and 0 bases at J, with 16 bases between. Germline V gene sequence: CDR1 SGHDN, CDR2 FVKESK. The CDR3 has 19 amino acids. The CDR3 loop reads CASSQVVSPPGSGANVLTF. In nucleotides, the CDR3 is TGTGCCAGCAGCCAAGTAGTGAGTCCTCCTGGCTCTGGGGCCAACGTCCTGACTTTC.

V is TRBV11-2 and J is TRBJ2-1; TRBD2 matches 7 bases. The J segment lost 2 bases and the V segment lost 0 bases, leaving 10 bases of the junction unmatched. CDR1 and CDR2 (germline): SGHAT, FQNNGV. The CDR3 covers 18 residues. CDR3 DNA sequence: TGTGCCAGCAGCTTAGAGTGGGGAGGGACGGTTGCCTACAATGAGCAGTTCTTC. Amino acids: CASSLEWGGTVAYNEQFF.

The chain has TRBV12-3 or TRBV12-4 and TRBJ1-5; D is possibly TRBD1 (5 bases). Trimming took off 4 bases at V and 10 bases at J, with 8 bases between the two ends. This CDR3 has 11 residues. The CDR3 DNA is TGTGCCAGCAGTTCAGGGAGCCCCCAGCATTTT. Translation: CASSSGSPQHF.

V usage is TRBV29-1 and J usage is TRBJ2-5; D possibly uses TRBD1 or TRBD2 (5 bases each). Germline V gene lookup returns CDR1 SQVTM and CDR2 ANQGSEA. The CDR3 loop spans 14 amino acids. With 6 bases removed from V and 1 base from J, the gap between germline ends came to 15 bases. CDR3 sequence: CSVGTRDPQETQYF. For the CDR3, the DNA is TGCAGCGTGGGTACCAGGGACCCCCAAGAGACCCAGTACTTC.

This chain uses TRBV20-1 with TRBJ2-4; TRBD2 aligns across 8 bases. The J call could be wrong; TRBJ2-7 is a better fit for the DNA end. The CDR3 contains 16 residues. Germline loops: CDR1 DFQATT, CDR2 SNEGSKA (reference sequence). CDR3 sequence (DNA): TGCAGTGCTAGAGACTTGGGCGGGGGGTCGCTCTACGAGCAGTACTTC. Translated, it gives CSARDLGGGSLYEQYF.

This clonotype occurred once. This chain connects TRBV7-6 to TRBJ2-2; TRBD2 matches 10 bases. The junction had 3 bases not matched to a gene; V was cut back by 2 bases and J by 0 bases. Germline loops: CDR1 SGHVS, CDR2 FNYEAQ. CDR3 length: 17 residues. CDR3 nucleotides: TGTGCCAGCAGCTTACCTAGCGGGGGCACGAACACCGGGGAGCTGTTTTTT. This codes for CASSLPSGGTNTGELFF.

The V call is TRBV7-2, the J call TRBJ2-7, with D unresolved. V lost 5 bases to trimming and J lost 8 bases, with 13 bases between them. CDR3 length equals 12 residues. The germline V gene encodes CDR1 SGHTA and CDR2 FQGNSA. The CDR3 DNA follows: TGTGCCAGCAGCGAAACTCCCCCAAAGCAGTACTTC. Translation: CASSETPPKQYF.